A single sample is the source of the 28 T cell receptor beta chains below, sequenced in a study of blood T cell repertoires in COVID-19. Using immunoSEQ multiplex PCR, the repertoire was profiled, and TCRdb retains in-frame clones only, with some absent. The sample lists about 340,000 clones, about four fifths occurring once. Sequencing was done on a sample of peripheral blood. Source of these receptors: a man aged 30 to 45 with active or convalescent COVID-19.

In its sample, this clone was seen a few times. V and J are TRBV7-2 and TRBJ1-4, with D hard to call. Trimming removed 5 bases from V and 0 bases from J, with 7 bases in between. The germline V gene encodes CDR1 SGHTA and CDR2 FQGNSA. CDR3 size: 14 residues. The CDR3 nucleotides read TGTGCCAGCAGCCTTCAGTCAACTAATGAAAAACTGTTTTTT. Its protein is CASSLQSTNEKLFF.

The chain is built from TRBV5-1 and TRBJ2-5; 8 bases are a match to TRBD1. Germline CDR1 is SGHRS and CDR2 is YFSETQ. This CDR3 comprises 13 residues. Trimming cost V 4 bases and J 5 bases; bases outside gene matches: 4. Here the CDR3 reads CASSPTGVETQYF. In DNA form, the CDR3 reads TGCGCCAGCAGCCCGACAGGGGTGGAGACCCAGTACTTC.

This rearrangement joins TRBV19 to TRBJ1-1; D possibly corresponds to TRBD1 (6 bases). The CDR3 is made up of 14 amino acids. Between the trimmed V and J ends, which lost 5 bases and 0 bases, there was a span of 10 bases. The V gene's germline CDR1 is LNHDA and CDR2 SQIVND (reference sequence). The CDR3 DNA reads TGTGCCAGTAGTGTGGGGACAATGAACACTGAAGCTTTCTTT. Translated, it gives CASSVGTMNTEAFF.

The chain has TRBV11-1 and TRBJ2-5; 12 bases are shared with TRBD2. The CDR3 covers 15 residues. V lost 3 bases, J lost 5 bases, and 4 bases stayed unmatched. Germline V lookup: CDR1 SGHAT, CDR2 FQDESV (reference sequence). CDR3 DNA sequence: TGTGCCAGCAGCTTCACTAGCGGGAGGTTTGAGACCCAGTACTTC. Residues: CASSFTSGRFETQYF.

The chain joins TRBV27 to TRBJ1-2; 9 bases agree with TRBD1. Per germline, CDR1 MNHEY and CDR2 SMNVEV (reference sequence). The CDR3 extends over 14 amino acids. V dropped 6 bases and J dropped 1; count of bases not matched to a gene: 3. Here the CDR3 DNA reads TGTGCCAGCAGGCCGACAGGGGGTAACTATGGCTACACCTTC. Protein sequence: CASRPTGGNYGYTF.

This clone was counted between two and nine times. The chain recombines TRBV7-9 with TRBJ1-5; D not certain. V was cut by 5 bases and J by 10 bases, with 15 bases left in between. Germline assignment: CDR1 SEHNR and CDR2 FQNEAQ (reference sequence). The CDR3 covers 13 residues. CDR3 loop: CASSASGLKPQHF. The DNA of the CDR3 is TGTGCCAGCAGCGCGTCCGGTCTCAAACCCCAGCATTTT.

The V gene is TRBV28, the J gene TRBJ2-7; 7 bases align to TRBD1. Germline V lookup: CDR1 MDHEN, CDR2 SYDVKM. V was clipped by 6 bases and J by 5 bases; unmatched bases: 10. This CDR3 comprises 14 residues. CDR3 sequence (DNA): TGTGCCAGCAGGACCTCACAGGGGACCCACGAGCAGTACTTC. Amino acid sequence: CASRTSQGTHEQYF.

This clone was seen a few times. The V and J genes are TRBV5-6 and TRBJ1-5; TRBD1 aligns across 9 bases. In germline, CDR1 is SGHDT, CDR2 YYEEEE. The junction had 10 bases not matched to a gene; V was cut back by 4 bases and J by 11 bases. The CDR3 covers 14 residues. The CDR3 is CASSPDRGLGAQHF. The DNA for the CDR3 is TGTGCCAGCAGCCCGGACAGGGGACTTGGGGCCCAGCATTTT.

The gene calls are TRBV24-1 and TRBJ2-3; perhaps TRBD2 as D (6 bases). Trimming took 3 bases from V and 4 from J, leaving 19 bases between them. CDR1 and CDR2 from the germline V gene are KGHDR and SFDVKD. The length of the CDR3 is 17 residues. The CDR3 DNA reads as TGTGCCACCAGTGATCCCCCCGGGGGAATGTCTTCAGATACGCAGTATTTT. Residues: CATSDPPGGMSSDTQYF.

This clone was found a few times. The V and J genes are TRBV6-2 or TRBV6-3 and TRBJ2-5; D gene unclear. V was clipped by 2 bases and J by 2 bases, with 6 bases between them. Germline lookup yields CDR1 MNHEY and CDR2 SVGEGT. The CDR3 contains 13 residues. The CDR3 DNA is TGTGCCAGCAGTTACATAGTTCAAGAGACCCAGTACTTC. Its translation: CASSYIVQETQYF.

The chain employs TRBV4-3 and TRBJ2-7; perhaps TRBD2 as D (5 bases). CDR3 length equals 15 residues. V shed 0 bases and J shed 1 base, with 10 bases lying between them. CDR1 LGHNA and CDR2 YSLEER come from the germline V gene. The CDR3 DNA reads TGCGCCAGCAGCCAAGATCGCTGGGAGTCCTACGAGCAGTACTTC. Residues: CASSQDRWESYEQYF.

The chain links TRBV7-8 to TRBJ1-4, with TRBD1 matching 11 bases. From germline, CDR1 is SGHVS and CDR2 FQNEAQ. The CDR3 totals 14 residues. The ends lost 5 bases at V and 7 bases at J; junction bases unmatched: 3. The CDR3 reads CASSRDRGAEKLFF. The CDR3, as DNA: TGTGCCAGCAGCCGGGACAGGGGGGCTGAAAAACTGTTTTTT.

The rearrangement links TRBV5-1 to TRBJ1-2; the D gene is possibly TRBD1 (5 bases). The CDR3 is made up of 13 amino acids. CDR1 is SGHRS and CDR2 is YFSETQ in the germline V gene. The V and J ends lost 2 bases and 4 bases respectively, with 9 bases between them. CDR3 in DNA: TGCGCCAGCAGCTTCCAGGGCACCTATGGCTACACCTTC. Protein sequence: CASSFQGTYGYTF.

The chain uses TRBV7-9 and TRBJ2-7; TRBD1 agrees at 11 bases. Germline V CDR1 and CDR2: SEHNR, FQNEAQ (reference sequence). CDR3 length equals 15 residues. The trim removed 2 bases at V and 6 bases at J, leaving 6 bases unmatched. The CDR3 here is CASSLLRTGGSEQYF. Here the CDR3 DNA reads TGTGCCAGCAGCTTATTACGGACAGGGGGCAGCGAGCAGTACTTC.

The chain links TRBV2 to TRBJ2-3; 9 nucleotides line up with TRBD2. The CDR3 extends over 17 amino acids. The V gene's germline CDR1 is SNHLY and CDR2 FYNNEI. V shed 5 bases and J 4 bases; nucleotides not matched to a gene: 13. CDR3 DNA sequence: TGTGCCAGCAGTCCTCCCCCCGGGACTAGCTGGTCAGATACGCAGTATTTT. It is translated as CASSPPPGTSWSDTQYF. Full variable domain (outside the CDR3, taken from reference TRBV2 and TRBJ2-3): EPEVTQTPSHQVTQMGQEVILRCVPISNHLYFYWYRQILGQKVEFLVSFYNNEISEKSEIFDDQFSVERPDGSNFTLKIRSTKLEDSAMYFCASSPPPGTSWSDTQYFGPGTRLTVL.

The chain joins TRBV7-3 to TRBJ2-1; 8 bases agree with TRBD1. Germline V gene data show CDR1 as SGHTA and CDR2 as FQGTGA. J gave up 5 bases and V 4 bases, and 7 bases lay outside the gene matches. This CDR3 region has 15 residues. This chain's CDR3 is CASSSLQGVHNEQFF. The CDR3 DNA sequence: TGTGCCAGCAGCTCCTTACAGGGGGTCCACAATGAGCAGTTCTTC. Full variable domain (outside the CDR3, taken from reference TRBV7-3 and TRBJ2-1): GAGVSQTPSNKVTEKGKYVELRCDPISGHTALYWYRQSLGQGPEFLIYFQGTGAADDSGLPNDRFFAVRPEGSVSTLKIQRTERGDSAVYLCASSSLQGVHNEQFFGPGTRLTVL.

The chain combines TRBV11-3 with TRBJ2-2, with D tentatively TRBD1 (6 bases). Trimming took 1 base from V and 7 from J, leaving 13 bases between them. Germline loops: CDR1 SGHNT, CDR2 YENEEA. The CDR3 totals 15 residues. CDR3 in amino acids: CASSLAGALGGELFF. In nucleotides, the CDR3 is TGTGCCAGCAGCTTAGCAGGGGCTCTAGGCGGGGAGCTGTTTTTT.

V usage is TRBV24-1 and J usage is TRBJ1-5; TRBD1 is a possible D gene (6 bases). V was trimmed by 4 bases and J by 1 base, leaving 13 bases between them. The length of the CDR3 is 16 residues. In germline, CDR1 is KGHDR, CDR2 SFDVKD. In DNA form, the CDR3 reads TGTGCCACCAGTGAACCGGGACACTCGAGCAATCAGCCCCAGCATTTT. It codes for CATSEPGHSSNQPQHF.

V usage is TRBV6-5 and J usage is TRBJ1-2; D possibly corresponds to TRBD1 (6 bases). V was cut by 2 bases and J by 8 bases, with 18 bases left in between. This CDR3 spans 15 amino acids. Germline CDR1 is MNHEY and CDR2 is SVGAGI. As DNA, the CDR3 is TGTGCCAGCAGTTACCGAACAGGGAAGGGGTACGGCTACACCTTC. This sequence encodes CASSYRTGKGYGYTF.

The chain joins TRBV7-3 to TRBJ1-1; the D is unclear. Germline V lookup: CDR1 SGHTA, CDR2 FQGTGA. The CDR3 covers 12 residues. V lost 5 bases and J lost 7, with 11 bases in between. CDR3 nucleotide sequence: TGTGCCAGCAGCCCGAACGGGGTTGAAGCTTTCTTT. It specifies CASSPNGVEAFF.

This sequence joins TRBV21-1 and TRBJ2-4; the table's D call TRBD1 went unverified against the DNA. TRBV21-1 is marked as a pseudogene. The CDR3 extends over 19 amino acids. The CDR3 is CASSKQQGPSALAKNIQYF. DNA of the CDR3: TGTGCCAGCAGCAAACAGCAGGGCCCTTCAGCACTAGCCAAAAACATTCAGTACTTC.

This clone has just one count. This rearrangement joins TRBV19 to TRBJ1-1; D is undetermined. Trimming took off 5 bases at V and 5 bases at J, with 12 bases between the two ends. The germline CDR1 and CDR2 sequences are LNHDA and SQIVND (reference sequence). This CDR3 is 13 amino acids long. The CDR3 here is CASSSRQRTEAFF. The CDR3 DNA reads TGTGCCAGTAGTTCCCGCCAGAGGACTGAAGCTTTCTTT.

This clone showed up just a few times. The rearrangement links TRBV9 to TRBJ1-4; 9 positions agree with TRBD1. The CDR3 is 16 residues long. V was clipped by 0 bases and J by 8 bases; unmatched bases: 8. The V gene's germline CDR1 is SGDLS and CDR2 YYNGEE. CDR3: CASSVGLGQGKEKLFF. CDR3 DNA sequence: TGTGCCAGCAGCGTAGGGTTGGGACAGGGAAAAGAAAAACTGTTTTTT.

The genes are TRBV9 and TRBJ1-2, with no clear D. This CDR3 region has 13 residues. Germline CDR1 and CDR2: SGDLS and YYNGEE. V lost 4 bases and J 9 bases, leaving 16 bases between the germline ends. CDR3 nucleotides: TGTGCCAGCAGCCTGAGACTGCGCGGAAGCTACACCTTC. It specifies CASSLRLRGSYTF.

This chain connects TRBV6-5 to TRBJ2-3; 10 bases are a match to TRBD2. Germline V gene data show CDR1 as MNHEY and CDR2 as SVGAGI. The V segment lost 4 bases and the J segment 2 bases; nucleotides outside the gene matches: 6. This CDR3 has 16 amino acids. CDR3 nucleotides: TGTGCCAGCAGTTTCGGACTAGCGGTATACACAGATACGCAGTATTTT. Translation: CASSFGLAVYTDTQYF.

The V and J genes are TRBV30 and TRBJ1-2; no clear D gene. Germline loops: CDR1 GTSNPN, CDR2 SVGIG (reference sequence). The CDR3 runs to 13 residues. V dropped 1 base and J dropped 7 bases, with 13 bases sitting between them. This CDR3 is CAWSATHAVGYTF. For the CDR3, the DNA is TGTGCCTGGAGTGCCACCCACGCGGTTGGCTACACCTTC.

The chain's CDR3 is CASSARQGAISYTF. The CDR3 DNA reads TGTGCCAGCAGCGCAAGACAGGGGGCGATAAGCTACACCTTC. The chain recombines TRBV9 with TRBJ1-2; the match to TRBD1 covers 10 bases. Germline V lookup: CDR1 SGDLS, CDR2 YYNGEE. V was clipped by 3 bases and J by 9 bases; unmatched bases: 8. The CDR3 is made up of 14 amino acids.

The rearrangement links TRBV27 to TRBJ2-2; D gene unclear. This CDR3 is built from 15 residues. V lost 1 base to trimming and J lost 3 bases, with 9 bases between them. Germline CDR1 MNHEY, CDR2 SMNVEV (reference sequence). CDR3 sequence reads: CASSLLARDTGELFF. The CDR3 DNA sequence: TGTGCCAGCAGTTTATTAGCTAGAGACACCGGGGAGCTGTTTTTT.